This is a list of T cell receptor beta chains from one sample in a study of cytomegalovirus exposure and HLA in healthy donors. The data were produced by immunoSEQ multiplex PCR, yet TCRdb's version contains in-frame clones alone and is incomplete. The sample lists 60,000 to 95,000 clones, 78% occurring once. Sequencing was performed on PBMCs. The receptors were sampled from a woman aged 40 to 55 in good health and CMV-seropositive. CDR3s include the opening cysteine and the closing phenylalanine or tryptophan.

>TRBJ2-7|14|TRBV10-1
CASSADRGEYEQYF
>TRBJ2-2|14|TRBV7-6
CASGGQAATGELFF
>TRBJ1-5|14|TRBV19
CASSTQLGNQPQHF
>TRBJ1-3|13|TRBV5-1
CASSVDLGNTIYF
>TRBJ2-7|12|TRBV12-5
CASSPTTLEQYF
>TRBJ2-1|15|TRBV5-1
CASSLATAGGSEQFF
>TRBJ1-2|14|TRBV27
CASRGAGANYGYTF
>TRBJ2-5|13|TRBV6-6
CASSYNSQETQYF
>TRBJ1-5|14|TRBV4-1
CASRPPGSNQPQHF
>TRBJ1-2|14|TRBV28
CASSKMDSNYGYTF
>TRBJ1-1|13|TRBV7-9
CASNESQGTEAFF
>TRBJ2-7|16|TRBV4-3
CASSQQAIDRGYEQYF
>TRBJ2-7|16|TRBV5-1
CASSLDPPGGPYEQYF
>TRBJ2-5|13|TRBV28
CASSLSLVITQYF
>TRBJ2-7|14|TRBV2
CASKGTGPTYEQYF
>TRBJ1-4|14|TRBV2
CASIRAEVNEKLFF
>TRBJ2-3|16|TRBV7-8
CASSFPLLAGKDTQYF
>TRBJ1-1|13|TRBV5-1
CASSPTGETEAFF
>TRBJ1-3|16|TRBV28
CASSPPGIRRGNTIYF
>TRBJ1-2|13|TRBV27
CASSMGSVYGYTF
>TRBJ2-2|14|TRBV6-6
CASSYMRGGGELFF
>TRBJ2-3|14|TRBV4-1
CASSQDRGTVIAFF
>TRBJ2-1|14|TRBV28
CASSFGAVYNEQFF
>TRBJ1-2|18|TRBV4-3
CASSQATGTGGPNYGYTF
>TRBJ2-2|11|TRBV20-1
CSAQPGGELFF
>TRBJ2-3|15|TRBV5-4
CASTQAGDLSDTQYF
>TRBJ2-1|12|TRBV11-1
CASAARGNEQFF
>TRBJ1-1|15|TRBV28
CASSLFGGRDTEAFF
>TRBJ2-3|16|TRBV7-2
CASRRISGGNTDTQYF
>TRBJ2-2|15|TRBV2
CASSPTSGGSGELFF
>TRBJ2-2|16|TRBV4-3
CASSLLPGLNTGELFF
>TRBJ1-2|15|TRBV5-1
CASSLAARPGYGYTF
>TRBJ2-7|14|TRBV5-1
CASTQPGGTYEQYF
>TRBJ2-7|14|TRBV27
CASSGASYPYEQYF
>TRBJ1-6|15|TRBV6-5
CASSSRDRGLSPLHF